What follows are 24 T cell receptor beta chains derived from one specimen sequenced in a study of vaccination and CD4 T cells after COVID-19 (dated by TCRdb to 2022 to 2024). The treatment or condition label for this specimen denotes: roughly nine-day PBMC culture with coronavirus spike peptide pools or control peptides (ViraFEST assay). Receptor libraries were prepared by PCR. The reads were generated on an Illumina iSeq 100. DNA from cultured CD4+ T cells was subjected to TCR sequencing with the Oncomine TCR Beta short-read assay at the Johns Hopkins FTIC core. In TCRdb, the public reads were trimmed at Q25 with fastp and aligned with MiXCR, with productive beta chains retained. A single entry per CDR3 protein holds the most common genes and DNA from its merged rows. The sample records under 20,000 distinct CDR3 sequences, over 45% of which are singletons. In total, the top ten clones hold approximately 15% of the sample.

Their antigens remain unidentified. Sequenced input: cultured CD4+ T cells from blood. The source is a human donor with COVID-19.

This clonotype was seen more than once but under ten times. The chain couples TRBV6-1 to TRBJ1-6; 10 nucleotides agree with TRBD1. The ends lost 6 bases at V and 5 bases at J; junction bases unmatched: 7. Germline CDR1 and CDR2: MNHNS and SASEGT. This CDR3 spans 16 amino acids. The CDR3 sequence: CASRQTTGGNNSPLHF. The CDR3 DNA reads TGTGCCAGCAGACAGACGACAGGGGGCAATAATTCACCCCTCCACTTT.

J is TRBJ2-3 and V is TRBV4-2; D gene uncertain. The V and J ends lost 4 bases and 8 bases respectively, with 10 bases between them. The CDR3 spans 12 residues. Germline values: CDR1 LGHNA, CDR2 YNFKEQ. The CDR3 sequence: CASSRLGGTQYF. In DNA, the CDR3 is TGTGCCAGCAGCCGTCTCGGTGGTACGCAGTATTTT.

The table lists this clonotype with a few counts. The chain uses TRBV24-1 and TRBJ1-6; D call uncertain. V was trimmed by 8 bases and J by 8 bases, leaving 6 bases between them. Germline V CDR1 and CDR2: KGHDR, SFDVKD. This CDR3 has 11 amino acids. The CDR3: CATMGYSPLHF. The DNA for the CDR3 is TGTGCCACCATGGGTTATTCACCCCTCCACTTT.

The V gene is TRBV20-1, the J gene TRBJ1-2; tentatively, D is TRBD1 (5 bases). The V gene lost 3 bases and the J gene lost 3 bases, with 11 bases spanning the gap. This CDR3 comprises 13 residues. CDR1 is DFQATT, CDR2 SNEGSKA, per germline (reference sequence). CDR3: CSASGGEHYGYTF. The CDR3 bases are TGCAGTGCTAGTGGGGGGGAACACTATGGCTACACCTTC.

In this sample, this clonotype turned up a few times. The chain employs TRBV11-2 and TRBJ2-3, with 8 bases fitting TRBD1. The CDR3 extends over 15 amino acids. CDR1 and CDR2 (germline): SGHAT, FQNNGV. Trimming cost V 2 bases and J 4 bases; bases outside gene matches: 5. CDR3 coding DNA: TGTGCCAGCAGCTTAAAACAGGGGGTCGCAGATACGCAGTATTTT. Translated: CASSLKQGVADTQYF.

The CDR3 DNA reads as TGTGCCATCAGTAATCCGTCCTACGAGCAGTACTTC. Translated: CAISNPSYEQYF. The rearrangement uses TRBV10-3 and TRBJ2-7, with D unclear. This CDR3 contains 12 residues. From germline, CDR1 is ENHRY and CDR2 SYGVKD. V lost 5 bases, J lost 1 base, and 6 bases lay in between.

The CDR3 loop is CSAEGLAGGTSTDTQYF. The CDR3 bases are TGCAGTGCTGAGGGACTAGCGGGGGGAACTAGCACAGATACGCAGTATTTT. The V and J genes are TRBV20-1 and TRBJ2-3; 15 bases line up with TRBD2. Germline-derived CDR1 and CDR2 are DFQATT and SNEGSKA (reference sequence). This CDR3 region has 17 residues. The ends lost 5 bases at V and 0 bases at J; junction bases unmatched: 6.

The CDR3 is CASSLVPDTTYEQYF. Written as DNA, the CDR3 is TGTGCCAGTAGCCTCGTCCCCGACACCACCTACGAGCAGTACTTC. The chain links TRBV19 to TRBJ2-7; D uncertain. V was shortened by 6 bases and J by 2 bases, with 17 bases between the two germline ends. The germline V gene encodes CDR1 LNHDA and CDR2 SQIVND (reference sequence). The CDR3 is made up of 15 amino acids.

The chain employs TRBV6-2 or TRBV6-3 and TRBJ2-2; the match to TRBD2 covers 12 bases. Unmatched junction bases numbered 16, after V lost 4 bases and J lost 7 bases. The V gene's germline CDR1 is MNHEY and CDR2 SVGEGT. This CDR3 is built from 19 residues. In nucleotides, the CDR3 is TGTGCCAGCAGTTGCCCCAACTCCGCTAGCGGGGGGGATTGCGGGGAGCTGTTTTTT. It specifies CASSCPNSASGGDCGELFF.

The V call is TRBV6-1, the J call TRBJ2-7; 7 nucleotides match TRBD1. Looked up from germline, CDR1 is MNHNS and CDR2 is SASEGT. The J segment lost 1 base and the V segment lost 6 bases, leaving 9 bases of the junction unmatched. The CDR3 has 15 residues. The chain's CDR3 is CASRQDRVSSYEQYF. The CDR3 DNA reads TGTGCCAGCAGGCAAGACAGGGTGTCATCCTACGAGCAGTACTTC.

In this sample, this clonotype turned up a few times. The chain carries TRBV7-9 and TRBJ2-5, with D unclear. Looked up from germline, CDR1 is SEHNR and CDR2 is FQNEAQ (reference sequence). V lost 6 bases and J 1 base, leaving 9 bases between the germline ends. CDR3 length: 13 amino acids. This CDR3 reads CASSRSAQETQYF. CDR3 bases: TGTGCCAGCAGTAGATCGGCCCAAGAGACCCAGTACTTC.

The rearrangement uses TRBV20-1 and TRBJ2-7; D is unclear. The CDR3 has 12 amino acids. V gave up 6 bases and J gave up 0 bases, with 9 bases separating them. Germline CDR1 is DFQATT and CDR2 is SNEGSKA (reference sequence). The CDR3 region is CSARVDSYEQYF. CDR3 DNA sequence: TGCAGTGCCCGGGTTGACTCCTACGAGCAGTACTTC.

There are a few counts of this clonotype. The rearrangement links TRBV2 to TRBJ1-5, with D tentatively TRBD1 (5 bases). Germline lookup yields CDR1 SNHLY and CDR2 FYNNEI. CDR3 length: 14 amino acids. Trimming shortened V by 4 bases and J by 2 bases, and 9 bases separated the two germline ends. CDR3 amino acids: CASSGGWGNQPQHF. The CDR3 bases are TGTGCCAGCAGTGGGGGGTGGGGCAATCAGCCCCAGCATTTT.

The rearrangement links TRBV9 to TRBJ1-5; D is perhaps TRBD1 (6 bases). CDR3 length equals 15 residues. The germline gives CDR1 SGDLS, CDR2 YYNGEE. V was clipped by 4 bases and J by 5 bases, with 16 bases between them. The CDR3 DNA is TGTGCCAGCAGCTTTGATGGACAGCAGTATCAGCCCCAGCATTTT. Its protein product is CASSFDGQQYQPQHF.

The chain combines TRBV20-1 with TRBJ2-5; D gene uncertain. Trimming pared 6 bases from V and 5 bases from J, leaving 22 bases between. The CDR3 consists of 15 residues. Germline assignment: CDR1 DFQATT and CDR2 SNEGSKA (reference sequence). CDR3 bases: TGCAGTGCCCTAACCCGGGCCCATGCACTCGAGACCCAGTACTTC. Translating gives CSALTRAHALETQYF.

This clonotype was counted only a few times. The rearrangement links TRBV6-1 to TRBJ2-3; D is unresolved. The germline V and J ends were trimmed by 5 bases and 1 base, with 16 bases remaining between them. The CDR3 contains 16 residues. Germline V gene data show CDR1 as MNHNS and CDR2 as SASEGT. The CDR3 DNA follows: TGTGCCAGCAGTCCAGCAAGACACCAGGGCACAGATACGCAGTATTTT. Translated: CASSPARHQGTDTQYF.

This clonotype was picked up a small number of times. The chain recombines TRBV19 with TRBJ2-7, with TRBD1 matching over 8 bases. CDR3 length equals 14 residues. CDR1 is LNHDA, CDR2 SQIVND, per germline (reference sequence). With 7 bases clipped from V and 2 bases from J, the junction kept 7 bases outside the gene matches. CDR3 region: CASTRGQGPYEQYF. In DNA, the CDR3 is TGTGCCAGTACCCGCGGACAGGGTCCCTACGAGCAGTACTTC.

Here the CDR3 DNA reads TGTGCCAGCAGTGAATTACGCGGGAACGCGTACTTC. It encodes CASSELRGNAYF. The V call is TRBV6-1, the J call TRBJ2-7; a weak D match, TRBD2 (6 bases). V was cut by 2 bases and J by 12 bases, with 14 bases left in between. Looked up from germline, CDR1 is MNHNS and CDR2 is SASEGT. The CDR3 loop spans 12 amino acids.

The chain joins TRBV7-8 to TRBJ2-2, with D unclear. The germline gives CDR1 SGHVS, CDR2 FQNEAQ. This CDR3 has 13 amino acids. V was trimmed by 9 bases and J by 6 bases, leaving 14 bases between them. Here the CDR3 DNA reads TGTGCCAGTAAAAGGGTCCTCTCCGGGGAGCTGTTTTTT. The encoded protein is CASKRVLSGELFF.

V and J are TRBV7-3 and TRBJ2-6; 8 bases map to TRBD1. The CDR3 length is 17 residues. V shed 3 bases and J 2 bases; nucleotides not matched to a gene: 6. Germline lookup yields CDR1 SGHTA and CDR2 FQGTGA. CDR3 protein: CASSFGTGGPGANVLTF. In nucleotides, the CDR3 is TGTGCCAGCAGCTTCGGGACAGGAGGCCCTGGGGCCAACGTCCTGACTTTC. The full variable domain, rest sourced from reference TRBV7-3 and TRBJ2-6, is GAGVSQTPSNKVTEKGKYVELRCDPISGHTALYWYRQSLGQGPEFLIYFQGTGAADDSGLPNDRFFAVRPEGSVSTLKIQRTERGDSAVYLCASSFGTGGPGANVLTFGAGSRLTVL.

This chain links TRBV2 with TRBJ2-3; D is perhaps TRBD1 or TRBD2 (5 bases each). This CDR3 contains 14 residues. Trimming shortened V by 1 base and J by 3 bases, and 8 bases separated the two germline ends. Germline V lookup: CDR1 SNHLY, CDR2 FYNNEI. This CDR3 reads CASSEVRGTDTQYF. CDR3 sequence (DNA): TGTGCCAGCAGTGAAGTGAGGGGAACAGATACGCAGTATTTT.

The V and J genes are TRBV7-6 and TRBJ1-1, with D uncertain. The CDR3 is made up of 15 amino acids. Deletions cut 5 bases from V and 1 base from J, with 14 bases between. Germline-derived CDR1 and CDR2 are SGHVS and FNYEAQ. The CDR3 DNA reads TGTGCCAGCAGCCTATCAACAAAGGGGAACACTGAAGCTTTCTTT. Protein: CASSLSTKGNTEAFF.

V usage is TRBV20-1 and J usage is TRBJ1-2, with 7 bases identical to TRBD1. Trimming cost V 1 base and J 4 bases; bases outside gene matches: 6. CDR1 is DFQATT and CDR2 is SNEGSKA in the germline V gene (reference sequence). This CDR3 spans 14 amino acids. Here the CDR3 DNA reads TGCAGTGCTAGAGTAGGGGGGACAGTCTATGGCTACACCTTC. Amino acid sequence: CSARVGGTVYGYTF.

This clonotype appeared a few times. V usage is TRBV12-3 or TRBV12-4 and J usage is TRBJ2-1; 10 positions agree with TRBD2. The CDR3 is made up of 14 amino acids. V shed 10 bases and J 8 bases; nucleotides not matched to a gene: 11. CDR3 region: CAISLTSGPYEQFF. CDR3 nucleotide sequence: TGTGCCATCTCACTGACTAGCGGGCCCTATGAGCAGTTCTTC.